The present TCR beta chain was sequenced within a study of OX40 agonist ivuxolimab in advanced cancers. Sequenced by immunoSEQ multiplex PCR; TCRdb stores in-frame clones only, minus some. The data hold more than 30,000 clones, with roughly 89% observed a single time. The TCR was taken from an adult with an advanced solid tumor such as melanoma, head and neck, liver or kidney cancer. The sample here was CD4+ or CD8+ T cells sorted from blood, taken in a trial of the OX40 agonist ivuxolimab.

CDR3 sequence: CAWSVLGGLYGVEQYF. The CDR3 DNA reads as TGTGCCTGGAGTGTTCTGGGGGGGCTGTACGGGGTCGAGCAGTACTTC. The chain joins TRBV30 to TRBJ2-7; a possible D gene is TRBD2 (7 bases). Trimming shortened V by 0 bases and J by 6 bases, and 21 bases separated the two germline ends. Germline V gives CDR1 GTSNPN, CDR2 SVGIG (reference sequence). The CDR3 runs 16 residues. The full variable domain, rest sourced from reference TRBV30 and TRBJ2-7, is SQTIHQWPATLVQPVGSPLSLECTVEGTSNPNLYWYRQAAGRGLQLLFYSVGIGQISSEVPQNLSASRPQDRQFILSSKKLLLSDSGFYLCAWSVLGGLYGVEQYFGPGTRLTVT.